This T cell receptor beta chain is drawn from a study of blood T cell repertoires in COVID-19 (dated by TCRdb to 2018 to 2020). Concerning the study at large: Collaborator samples came from the United States, Italy and Spain and covered acute and convalescent phases of COVID-19. The prospective study material was composed of cDNA or gDNA derived from T cells, B-cell-depleted T cells, or PBMCs. Deeply sampled blood TCRbeta repertoires from subjects exposed to, actively infected with, or recovered from COVID-19 were included in the dataset. The repertoires were released in a freely available public database meant as a resource for research on the immune response to SARS-CoV-2. Samples came from the ongoing ImmuneRACE study (first 160 participants) plus 1,254 subjects from 6 global collaborators. Sample metadata almost always included a de-identified subject ID, COVID-19 status, age in years and sex. Where available, HLA class I and class II types were obtained from metadata supplied by the sample provider rather than from assay-based typing. Study-wide conclusions, independent of this receptor: Clinical and demographic metadata were provided uncurated, with the amount varying by source and participant.

The germline V gene provides CDR1 SGHTA and CDR2 FQGNSA. Relative to germline, V is missing 5 bases and J is missing 6 bases, with 4 bases of the junction outside any gene match. The CDR3 spans 14 residues, from the cysteine through the phenylalanine. Only CDR3 DNA remains: 42 bases, in frame from the first base. Participants in the prospective study were aged about 18 to 100 years, lived in 20 to 25 United States geographic areas, and enrolled through a virtual design. In the prospective study, cohorts were assigned on the basis of participant-reported clinical history obtained from a screening survey and a study questionnaire. A participant counted as exposed if, within 2 weeks of entering the study, that participant had been in contact with someone who had a PCR-confirmed or clinician-diagnosed COVID-19 case. In the prospective study, whole blood, serum and a nasopharyngeal or oropharyngeal swab were collected from each participant by mobile phlebotomists. Over a roughly two-month period, participants in the prospective study had the option of providing additional blood draws and questionnaires. Blood samples from the prospective study were shipped frozen or at room temperature prior to DNA extraction.

Notes on this clone: No antigen is known for it. Per-nucleotide qualities are absent, and no much larger clonotype sits a single base away.

TCRbeta CDR3 regions were amplified from genomic DNA by means of the immunoSEQ Assay, a bias-controlled multiplex PCR. The study's processing was this. The number of nucleated cells in each sample was estimated from the amplification of reference gene primers within the assay. Sequence reads were collapsed and filtered to measure the absolute abundance of every unique TCRbeta CDR3 rearrangement. For each sample, productive Simpson clonality was calculated as the square root of Simpson's diversity index over productive rearrangements. TCRdb holds this immuneACCESS table with in-frame rearrangements only. Some clones are missing; in checked studies, unresolved V genes explain under half, and the rest has no known cause. V and J calls and clone size follow that table, whereas D and trimming were derived from the DNA. The sample table records roughly 260,000 clones; about four fifths of these occur just once. The ten largest clones take up 3% to 4.5% of the sample.

Sample: PBMCs or T cells enriched from blood (not recorded which). The receptor comes from a woman aged 40 to 49 who had been exposed to COVID-19. The receptor chain draws on TRBV7-2 and TRBJ1-4; 9 junctional bases match TRBD1. In nucleotide form, the sequence is TGTGCCAGCAGCCTACAGGGGGCCTATGAAAAACTGTTTTTT. This gives the protein CASSLQGAYEKLFF.